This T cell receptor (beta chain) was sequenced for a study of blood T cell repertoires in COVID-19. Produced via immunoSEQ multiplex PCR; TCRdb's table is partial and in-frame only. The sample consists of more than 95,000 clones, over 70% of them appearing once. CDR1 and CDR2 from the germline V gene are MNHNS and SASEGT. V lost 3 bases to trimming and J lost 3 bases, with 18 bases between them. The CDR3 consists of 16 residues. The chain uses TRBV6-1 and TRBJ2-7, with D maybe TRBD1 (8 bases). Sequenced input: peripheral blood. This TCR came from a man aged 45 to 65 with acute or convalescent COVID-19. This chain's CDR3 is CASSDQGASGYYEQYF. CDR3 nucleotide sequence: TGTGCCAGCAGTGACCAGGGGGCTAGCGGATACTACGAGCAGTACTTC.